This passage covers 15 T cell receptor beta chains from one sample sequenced in a study of shared clonotypes between healthy human individuals. Sequencing was performed with immunoSEQ multiplex PCR; in TCRdb, only in-frame clones are kept and a portion is missing. The sample lists 470,000 or so clones, 81% occurring once. Material for sequencing was PBMCs. Receptors originate from a woman aged 40 to 49 in good health. Some clones in this sample may be carry-over from other donors' samples.

The chain combines TRBV11-2 with TRBJ2-1; 7 positions match TRBD2. The CDR3 runs 15 residues. CDR1 and CDR2 from the germline V gene are SGHAT and FQNNGV. With V trimmed by 6 bases and J by 2 bases, 7 bases remained unmatched. The CDR3 reads CASRSLASAYNEQFF. The CDR3 nucleotides read TGTGCCAGCAGATCACTAGCGTCAGCCTACAATGAGCAGTTCTTC.

The rearrangement joins TRBV11-2 to TRBJ2-1, with TRBD2 matching 10 bases. The J segment lost 3 bases and the V segment lost 1 base, leaving 6 bases of the junction unmatched. In germline, CDR1 is SGHAT, CDR2 FQNNGV. This CDR3 region has 17 residues. CDR3 in amino acids: CASSLAPGLAVYNEQFF. CDR3 bases: TGTGCCAGCAGCTTAGCTCCTGGACTAGCGGTCTACAATGAGCAGTTCTTC.

This chain joins TRBV2 and TRBJ1-1; D may be TRBD1 (6 bases). The CDR3 is 14 residues long. The germline CDR1 and CDR2 sequences are SNHLY and FYNNEI. Trimming removed 6 bases from V and 2 bases from J, with 13 bases in between. In nucleotides, the CDR3 is TGTGCCAGCAGCAAGGGGGGTCCTAACACTGAAGCTTTCTTT. Translation: CASSKGGPNTEAFF. The complete variable domain, with remaining parts taken from reference TRBV2 and TRBJ1-1, reads EPEVTQTPSHQVTQMGQEVILRCVPISNHLYFYWYRQILGQKVEFLVSFYNNEISEKSEIFDDQFSVERPDGSNFTLKIRSTKLEDSAMYFCASSKGGPNTEAFFGQGTRLTVV.

V and J are TRBV30 and TRBJ2-3; 10 bases agree with TRBD2. The germline CDR1 and CDR2 sequences are GTSNPN and SVGIG (reference sequence). The CDR3 runs to 16 residues. The junction had 8 bases not matched to a gene; V was cut back by 0 bases and J by 5 bases. The CDR3 DNA reads TGTGCCTGGAGTGTACAGGTAGCGGGAGGTGGAGATACGCAGTATTTT. Encoded protein: CAWSVQVAGGGDTQYF.

Remarks on this clone: It is likely a read error: a sequence one base away is far more abundant. V is TRBV7-2 and J is TRBJ1-3; unclear D gene. CDR3 length equals 15 residues. Germline lookup yields CDR1 SGHTA and CDR2 FQGNSA. Trimming took 5 bases from V and 6 from J, leaving 17 bases between them. This CDR3 is CASSPTPPPVNTIYF. In DNA form, the CDR3 reads TGTGCCAGCAGCCCGACACCCCCACCTGTAAACACCATATATTTT.

This clone occurred once. A single base is all that separates this from a far larger clone, so a read error is likely. The chain recombines TRBV28 with TRBJ2-7; the D call may be TRBD1 or TRBD2 (5 bases each). The germline V gene has CDR1 MDHEN and CDR2 SYDVKM. CDR3 length: 15 residues. CDR3 DNA sequence: TGTGCCAGCAGTTCATGGCAGACGGGGCCCGACGAGCGGTACTTC. Translating gives CASSSWQTGPDERYF. Drawing the rest from reference TRBV28 and TRBJ2-7, the complete variable domain is DVKVTQSSRYLVKRTGEKVFLECVQDMDHENMFWYRQDPGLGLRLIYFSYDVKMKEKGDIPEGYSVSREKKERFSLILESASTNQTSMYLCASSSWQTGPDERYFGPGTRLTVT.

This sequence joins TRBV28 and TRBJ2-3, with TRBD2 identical over 15 bases. Germline assignment: CDR1 MDHEN and CDR2 SYDVKM. This CDR3 comprises 19 residues. After removal of 7 bases from V and 3 bases from J, the junction contained 14 bases not matched to a gene. DNA for the CDR3: TGTGCCAGCACCCTTTCTGGACTAGCGGGAGGGCCCTCGACAGATACGCAGTATTTT. Translating it yields CASTLSGLAGGPSTDTQYF.

Concerning this clone itself: A read error likely explains this, since a far larger clone differs by one base. The missing conserved phenylalanine or tryptophan at the end of this CDR3 makes a read error likely. This sequence joins TRBV2 and TRBJ1-1; D gene uncertain. V was cut by 4 bases and J by 0 bases, with 9 bases left in between. This CDR3 is built from 14 residues. Germline V gives CDR1 SNHLY, CDR2 FYNNEI. The CDR3 region is CASSVLALNTEAFS. The CDR3 nucleotides read TGTGCCAGCAGTGTGCTGGCCTTGAACACTGAAGCTTTCTCT.

The gene calls are TRBV27 and TRBJ1-5; D might be TRBD1 (5 bases). Germline V gene sequence: CDR1 MNHEY, CDR2 SMNVEV (reference sequence). The CDR3 is 14 residues long. V shed 8 bases and J shed 9 bases, with 20 bases lying between them. This CDR3 is CASGPGTGSSPQHF. DNA for the CDR3: TGTGCCAGCGGCCCCGGGACCGGGAGTTCGCCCCAGCATTTT.

This clone appeared a few times. The V gene is TRBV28, the J gene TRBJ1-2; 7 bases line up with TRBD1. CDR3 length: 15 residues. V was clipped by 6 bases and J by 5 bases; unmatched bases: 12. Germline values: CDR1 MDHEN, CDR2 SYDVKM. The CDR3 DNA reads as TGTGCCAGCAGCCTCCAGGGGGGACTGCGGTATGGCTACACCTTC. This sequence encodes CASSLQGGLRYGYTF.

The rearrangement joins TRBV5-1 to TRBJ2-3; D might be TRBD1 (6 bases). CDR1 and CDR2 (germline): SGHRS, YFSETQ. V was pared by 0 bases and J by 2 bases, with 10 bases between. The CDR3 is made up of 15 amino acids. This chain's CDR3 is CASSLENRATDTQYF. The CDR3 region has the DNA TGCGCCAGCAGCTTGGAGAACAGGGCCACAGATACGCAGTATTTT.

The gene calls are TRBV5-1 and TRBJ2-2; 9 nucleotides agree with TRBD2. In germline, CDR1 is SGHRS, CDR2 YFSETQ. This CDR3 spans 16 amino acids. Unmatched junction bases numbered 1, after V lost 0 bases and J lost 1 base. Here the CDR3 reads CASSLELAGNTGELFF. CDR3 DNA sequence: TGCGCCAGCAGCTTGGAACTAGCGGGGAACACCGGGGAGCTGTTTTTT.

Concerning this clone itself: Given a far larger clone just one base away, this is likely a sequencing read error. The rearrangement uses TRBV2 and TRBJ1-3; D remains ambiguous. CDR1 SNHLY and CDR2 FYNNEI come from the germline V gene. Trimming took 6 bases from V and 2 from J, leaving 11 bases between them. CDR3 size: 14 residues. The CDR3 here is CASRLGAPGNTIYF. The CDR3 DNA reads TGTGCCAGCAGGCTTGGAGCACCTGGAAACACCATATATTTT.

V is TRBV2 and J is TRBJ2-7, with 13 bases identical to TRBD2. V gave up 6 bases and J gave up 7 bases; unmatched junction bases: 9. The CDR3 extends over 15 amino acids. Germline V gene lookup returns CDR1 SNHLY and CDR2 FYNNEI. The CDR3 region has the DNA TGTGCCAGCAGGCGGTTGACTAGCGGGAGGATTGAGCAGTACTTC. Protein sequence: CASRRLTSGRIEQYF.

The DNA of the CDR3 is TGTGCCAGCAGCTTACGTCCTAGCGGGAGCGCTTCCTACGAGCAGTACTTC. Its translation is CASSLRPSGSASYEQYF. This sequence joins TRBV13 and TRBJ2-7; 10 bases align to TRBD2. Germline assignment: CDR1 PRHDT and CDR2 FYEKMQ (reference sequence). V lost 2 bases, J lost 1 base, and 8 bases stayed unmatched. This CDR3 has 17 amino acids.